This TCR beta chain was found in a study of CD8 T cells in ankylosing spondylitis. Germline-derived CDR1 and CDR2 are SGHRS and YFSETQ. V shed 1 base and J shed 5 bases, with 13 bases lying between them. The CDR3 is 14 amino acids. This clonotype was seen ten or more times. The antigen remains undetermined. Construction of TCR beta libraries was performed using quantitative 5'-RACE with molecular barcodes. TCRdb independently ran MiXCR on the 5' RACE reads; one entry per CDR3 protein. This sample has about 220,000 distinct CDR3 sequences, with around 7.9% found just once. Overall study results and limits: Disease-associated clonotypes exhibited CD8+ identity and were relatively infrequent in peripheral blood. A TCR beta motif made of 7 to 9 highly homologous variants seemed typical of ankylosing spondylitis blood. Disease-associated clones were reportedly significantly overrepresented in matched ankylosing spondylitis synovial fluid. A subset of motif variants has previously been described in the synovial fluid and blood of reactive arthritis.

The chain uses TRBV5-1 and TRBJ2-7; D unresolved. This clonotype was obtained from a male donor with ankylosing spondylitis. Input material: blood, either unsorted or a sorted T cell fraction (not recorded which). The CDR3 DNA reads TGCGCCAGCAGCTTGACGTCCGCTCGAGACGAGCAGTACTTC. This gives the protein CASSLTSARDEQYF.